The rows below give T cell receptor beta chains drawn from one sample of a study of CD8+CD57+ T cells in acquired aplastic anemia. TCRdb called the reads again in MiXCR, with one record for every CDR3 protein. The sample yields over 250,000 distinct CDR3 sequences, under 60% seen once. Material for sequencing was sorted CD4+, CD8+, or CD8+CD57+ T cells (not recorded which) from PBMCs. The receptors originated from a human donor with aplastic anemia. Each CDR3 is given with its conserved first and last residue. D genes are given only for firm matches. Expanded clones are given a class, and other clones once, few, many or no size at all.

j_call	clone_size	v_call	d_call	cdr3_nt	cdr3_aa
TRBJ2-7	few	TRBV15	TRBD2	TGTGCCACCAGCAGACGGCGGGTAGCGGGAGGGCCTGGGGGAGAGCAGTACTTC	CATSRRRVAGGPGGEQYF
TRBJ2-3	many	TRBV24-1	TRBD1	TGTGCCACCGAAGGACAGGGCACAGATACGCAGTATTTT	CATEGQGTDTQYF
TRBJ2-7	NA	TRBV19	TRBD2	TGTGCCAGTAGTATCGGGGGGTCCACCTACGAGCAGTACTTC	CASSIGGSTYEQYF
TRBJ2-7	NA	TRBV25-1	TRBD1	TGTGCCAGCAGTGGTCTGACAGGGCAAGGCTACGAGCAGTACTTC	CASSGLTGQGYEQYF
TRBJ2-7	NA	TRBV5-1	NA	TGCGCCAGCAGCACCCGGGAGCAGTACTTC	CASSTREQYF
TRBJ2-5	many	TRBV20-1	NA	TGCAGTGTTCCAGGGGCCAGTAAAGAGACCCAGTACTTC	CSVPGASKETQYF
TRBJ1-4	NA	TRBV19	NA	TGTGCCAGTAGTATAGTGGGGACGACTAATGAAAAACTGTTTTTT	CASSIVGTTNEKLFF
TRBJ1-2	many	TRBV24-1	NA	TGTGCCACCAGTGATACTCGAACAGGGAACTATGGCTACACCTTC	CATSDTRTGNYGYTF
TRBJ2-7	NA	TRBV5-1	NA	TGCGCCAGCAGCCTTAACAGGGACGGGCAGTACTTC	CASSLNRDGQYF
TRBJ2-5	NA	TRBV20-1	NA	TGCAGTGCTTCTCGACTAGTTCAAGAGACCCAGTACTTC	CSASRLVQETQYF
TRBJ2-1	many	TRBV11-2	NA	TGTGCCAGCACCGCCGGGGGGCGGAGAACCTACAATGAGCAGTTCTTC	CASTAGGRRTYNEQFF
TRBJ2-5	NA	TRBV19	TRBD1	TGTGCCAGTGCAGGGGGCGCCAGGGAGACCCAGTACTTC	CASAGGARETQYF
TRBJ2-5	many	TRBV19	NA	TGTGCCAGTAGTGTGGACCAAGAGACCCAGTACTTC	CASSVDQETQYF
TRBJ2-2	many	TRBV29-1	NA	TGCAGCGTTGGGATGACAGCGAACACCGGGGAGCTGTTTTTT	CSVGMTANTGELFF
TRBJ2-7	NA	TRBV7-6	NA	TGTGCCAGCAGCCGGTCGGGACGGGGCACCTACGAGCAGTACTTC	CASSRSGRGTYEQYF
TRBJ1-6	NA	TRBV7-2	NA	TGTGCCAGCAGCTTAAATACAATCTATAATTCACCCCTCCACTTT	CASSLNTIYNSPLHF
TRBJ2-1	NA	TRBV9	TRBD2	TGTGCCAGCAGCGGGACTAGCGGGGTTGGGAATGAGCAGTTCTTC	CASSGTSGVGNEQFF
TRBJ2-7	NA	TRBV29-1	TRBD2	TGCAGCGCCACTAGCGGGAGCTACGAGCAGTACTTC	CSATSGSYEQYF
TRBJ1-3	NA	TRBV9	NA	TGTGCCAGCAGCGTAGCGTCCGGGGTTGGAAACACCATATATTTT	CASSVASGVGNTIYF
TRBJ2-7	NA	TRBV9	NA	TGTGCCAGCAGCGCCTCCGTAGGGGGAGTGAAGGAGCAGTACTTC	CASSASVGGVKEQYF
TRBJ2-7	many	TRBV5-1	TRBD2	TGCGCCAGCAGCTTGGGCAGCGGGAGCTACGAGCAGTACTTC	CASSLGSGSYEQYF
TRBJ2-1	many	TRBV6-1	NA	TGTGCCAGCAGTCCCTCTAGGGACAATGAGCAGTTCTTC	CASSPSRDNEQFF
TRBJ2-7	NA	TRBV7-9	NA	TGTGCCAGCGTTAGGGGGGGCTCCTACGAGCAGTACTTC	CASVRGGSYEQYF
TRBJ2-1	few	TRBV9	TRBD2	TGTGCCAGCAGCCCATGGGGGGGGTCCGGGGGGGAGCAGTTCTTC	CASSPWGGSGGEQFF
TRBJ1-5	NA	TRBV25-1	NA	TGTGCCAGCAGTACAGAGAATCAGCCCCAGCATTTT	CASSTENQPQHF
TRBJ2-1	many	TRBV7-3	TRBD2	TGTGCCAGCAGCTCTAGTCCGGGAGGAGTCAATGAGCAGTTCTTC	CASSSSPGGVNEQFF
TRBJ2-7	few	TRBV10-3	NA	TGTGCCATCAGTCCCGGGGGACGCTCCTACGAGCAGTACTTC	CAISPGGRSYEQYF
TRBJ2-1	NA	TRBV5-1	TRBD1	TGCGCCAGCAGCCGGGGACAGCCCCTCGGTGAGCAGTTCTTC	CASSRGQPLGEQFF
TRBJ2-1	few	TRBV19	NA	TGTGCCAGTAGTGCAACGATACAGGTTCCCTACAATGAGCAGATCTTC	CASSATIQVPYNEQIF
TRBJ2-1	NA	TRBV10-3	NA	NA	CAICSAPRTSGSYNEQFF
TRBJ2-2	NA	TRBV7-8	NA	TGTGCCAGCAGCTTTATGGCCGGGGAGCTGTTTTTT	CASSFMAGELFF
TRBJ2-7	NA	TRBV20-1	NA	TGCAGTGCTAAGGGGGTGGGTAGCTCCTACGAGCAGTACTTC	CSAKGVGSSYEQYF
TRBJ2-7	NA	TRBV7-8	TRBD2	TGTGCCAGCAGCTTTGGGCTAGCGGACTACGAGCAGTACTTC	CASSFGLADYEQYF
TRBJ1-2	few	TRBV25-1	NA	TGTGCCAGCAGTGTCGGGGGGGCGCGTGGCTACACCTTC	CASSVGGARGYTF
TRBJ2-7	NA	TRBV19	TRBD1	TGTGCCAGTAGTATAGCGCGGGACAGGAACGAGCAGTACTTC	CASSIARDRNEQYF
TRBJ2-5	NA	TRBV7-3	TRBD2	TGTGCCAGCAGCTTAAACGGGGGGGCCGAGACCCAGTACTTC	CASSLNGGAETQYF
TRBJ2-3	NA	TRBV10-1	NA	TGCGCCAGCAGTGAGTCTCGTCCAGGGGCCACAGATACGCAGTATTTT	CASSESRPGATDTQYF
TRBJ1-6	NA	TRBV7-9	NA	TGTGCCAGCAGTCCGTCCTGGGGGAATTCACCCCTCCACTTT	CASSPSWGNSPLHF
TRBJ2-3	many	TRBV10-3	NA	TGTGCCATCAGTGAGTCAGTCGAAAATACGCAGTATTTT	CAISESVENTQYF
TRBJ2-3	NA	TRBV10-3	TRBD2	TGTGCCATCGGGACTAGCCGTGGCACAGATACGCAGTATTTT	CAIGTSRGTDTQYF
TRBJ2-2	many	TRBV19	NA	TGTGCCAGTAGCCGGGACACTGACACCGGGGAGCTGTTTTTT	CASSRDTDTGELFF
TRBJ1-1	NA	TRBV19	NA	TGTGCCAGTAATCAGGGGATGAACACTGAAGCTTTCTTT	CASNQGMNTEAFF
TRBJ1-3	NA	TRBV20-1	NA	TGCAGTGCTACAGAAGAGGCTGGAAACACCATATATTTT	CSATEEAGNTIYF
TRBJ1-1	many	TRBV3-1	NA	TGTGCCAGCAGCCAGGCACTACGGAACACTGAAGCTTTCTTT	CASSQALRNTEAFF
TRBJ2-1	NA	TRBV3-1	TRBD2	TGTGCCAGCAGCCAAAACCGGCGGGGGGCTTACAATGAGCAGTTCTTC	CASSQNRRGAYNEQFF
TRBJ1-1	many	TRBV2	TRBD1	TGTGCCAGCGGATGGGGACAGGTAAACACTGAAGCTTTCTTT	CASGWGQVNTEAFF
TRBJ1-1	NA	TRBV7-8	TRBD1	TGTGCCAGCAGCTCCTCCTCACAGGGGCTTCAAGCTTTCTTT	CASSSSSQGLQAFF
TRBJ2-3	many	TRBV6-1	NA	TGTGCCAGCAGTGTTCGGAGCCACACAGATACGCAGTATTTT	CASSVRSHTDTQYF
TRBJ2-7	NA	TRBV10-3	NA	TGTGCCATCAGTGACTCGACAGAGCCTAGGGAGCAGTACTTC	CAISDSTEPREQYF
TRBJ1-2	few	TRBV10-3	TRBD1	TGTGCCATCGACAGGGAGGATGGCTACACCTTC	CAIDREDGYTF
TRBJ2-3	NA	TRBV12-3/TRBV12-4	TRBD2	TGTGCCAGCAGCCAAGTGACTAGCGGGAGGTCAGATACGCAGTATTTT	CASSQVTSGRSDTQYF
TRBJ2-5	once	TRBV12-3/TRBV12-4	TRBD1	TGTGCCAGCAGTTCCCCTGGACAGGGGGTAGAGACCCAGTACTTC	CASSSPGQGVETQYF
TRBJ1-2	NA	TRBV11-2	NA	TGTGCCAGCAGGGCAATTGGTTTACTTCACTATGGCTACACCTTC	CASRAIGLLHYGYTF
TRBJ1-3	many	TRBV5-5	NA	TGTGCCAGCAGCTTGGACAGGATGAGCTCTGGAAACACCATATATTTT	CASSLDRMSSGNTIYF
TRBJ1-2	many	TRBV25-1	NA	TGTGCCAGCAGTGCTTCTTCCCACGGCGGCTACACCTTC	CASSASSHGGYTF
TRBJ2-1	NA	TRBV24-1	NA	TGTGCCACCAGTGATTTGTGGGGGCAGTTCTTC	CATSDLWGQFF
TRBJ1-2	NA	TRBV19	NA	TGTGCCAGTAGGGAGGAGGGCTATGGCTACACCTTC	CASREEGYGYTF
TRBJ2-7	NA	TRBV7-8	TRBD2	TGTGCCAGCAGCCCGAGCGGGAAACCCTACGAGCAGTACTTC	CASSPSGKPYEQYF
TRBJ1-4	NA	TRBV7-9	TRBD1	TGTGCCAGCACGACAGGGGGACCTAAAGTTAATGAAAAACTGTTTTTT	CASTTGGPKVNEKLFF